This T cell receptor beta chain was sequenced in a study of early T cells in non-severe SARS-CoV-2 infection. In germline, CDR1 is SQVTM, CDR2 ANQGSEA. This CDR3 is built from 14 residues. Between the trimmed V and J ends, which lost 0 bases and 4 bases, there was a span of 11 bases. Each CDR3 protein gets one entry after TCRdb re-called the 5' RACE reads with MiXCR. The sample shows about 77,000 distinct CDR3 sequences, less than 15% of them seen only once. This receptor was obtained from an adult who was a healthcare worker with PCR-confirmed SARS-CoV-2 infection or an uninfected control (not recorded which). The donor label of this sample is uncertain. J is TRBJ2-3 and V is TRBV29-1; possibly TRBD1 for D (6 bases). The material was whole blood, obtained at baseline. The CDR3 DNA is TGCAGCGTTGAAGAGCTATACAGGGCAGATACGCAGTATTTT. Protein product: CSVEELYRADTQYF.